The sequence of this T cell receptor (beta chain) was determined in a study of HIV-infected patients and healthy controls. The CDR3 contains 16 residues. Looked up from germline, CDR1 is LGHNT and CDR2 is FRNRAP. Trimming left V 1 base short and J 0 bases short, with 12 bases between. TCRdb itself ran the 5' RACE reads through MiXCR, one entry per CDR3 protein. This sample carries 15,000 to 20,000 distinct CDR3 sequences, roughly 15% of them seen once, and the ten largest clones take 24%. Sequences were obtained from CD8+ T cells from blood. The sequence was obtained from a human donor in good health. V gene TRBV12-5 combines with J gene TRBJ1-1; TRBD1 might be the D (5 bases). CDR3 nucleotide sequence: TGTGCTAGTGGTTTGGCCCTGGGGGGGATGAACACTGAAGCTTTCTTT. Translating gives CASGLALGGMNTEAFF.